These 17 T cell receptor beta chains came from one sample sequenced in a study of blood T cell repertoires in COVID-19. Some clones are missing from TCRdb's copy, which holds only in-frame ones; the method was immunoSEQ multiplex PCR. Of 250,000 or so clones in the sample, around 90% are singletons; the top ten hold roughly 3.7%. The specimen sequenced was PBMCs or T cells enriched from blood (not recorded which). The origin of the receptors is a woman under 40 who had been exposed to COVID-19.

This sequence joins TRBV7-6 and TRBJ2-3; 7 bases are a match to TRBD2. With 2 bases clipped from V and 0 bases from J, the junction kept 8 bases outside the gene matches. The CDR3 is 17 amino acids. The germline CDR1 and CDR2 sequences are SGHVS and FNYEAQ. CDR3 bases: TGTGCCAGCAGCTTACGAGGCGGGAGCTATAGCACAGATACGCAGTATTTT. It encodes CASSLRGGSYSTDTQYF.

This clone was counted a few times. J is TRBJ1-2 and V is TRBV28; D gene unclear. Trimming pared 4 bases from V and 4 bases from J, leaving 19 bases between. This CDR3 has 16 residues. Germline V gene lookup returns CDR1 MDHEN and CDR2 SYDVKM. For the CDR3, the DNA is TGTGCCAGCAGTTCCGGACTTTCCGGGCGACTCTATGGCTACACCTTC. It specifies CASSSGLSGRLYGYTF.

This chain links TRBV5-1 with TRBJ1-2, with D possibly being TRBD1 (6 bases). The germline gives CDR1 SGHRS, CDR2 YFSETQ. V lost 4 bases, J lost 6 bases, and 13 bases lay in between. CDR3 length: 13 amino acids. CDR3 protein: CASSLTGIDGYTF. DNA of the CDR3: TGCGCCAGCAGCCTTACAGGGATCGATGGCTACACCTTC.

The chain joins TRBV28 to TRBJ2-5, with 11 bases lining up with TRBD2. Germline CDR1 is MDHEN and CDR2 is SYDVKM. This CDR3 spans 14 amino acids. The V gene end was trimmed by 8 bases and the J gene end by 7 bases; junction bases not matched to a gene: 9. DNA for the CDR3: TGTGCCAGCGGTCTAGCGGGAGGTTCCGGGACCCAGTACTTC. It specifies CASGLAGGSGTQYF.

This clone has just one count. V usage is TRBV6-5 and J usage is TRBJ1-1, with TRBD1 identical over 8 bases. CDR3 length: 14 residues. CDR1 is MNHEY and CDR2 is SVGAGI in the germline V gene. V was pared by 10 bases and J by 0 bases, with 7 bases of the junction left unmatched. CDR3 nucleotides: TGTGCCACGAAGAGACAGGGGATGAACACTGAAGCTTTCTTT. Amino acids: CATKRQGMNTEAFF.

This chain links TRBV9 with TRBJ2-7; TRBD2 matches 12 bases. The CDR3 runs to 14 residues. The germline V gene encodes CDR1 SGDLS and CDR2 YYNGEE. J gave up 5 bases and V 1 base, and 1 base lay outside the gene matches. Written as DNA, the CDR3 is TGTGCCAGCAGCGTAAGACTAGCGGGAGACGAGCAGTACTTC. Protein product: CASSVRLAGDEQYF.

V usage is TRBV5-5 and J usage is TRBJ2-1, with D perhaps matching TRBD2 (5 bases). In germline, CDR1 is SGHKS, CDR2 YYEKEE (reference sequence). The CDR3 length is 16 residues. V was cut by 0 bases and J by 0 bases, with 10 bases left in between. CDR3: CASSLETTSSYNEQFF. In nucleotides, the CDR3 is TGTGCCAGCAGCTTGGAAACAACTAGCTCCTACAATGAGCAGTTCTTC.

This clone was detected only once. This chain joins TRBV7-2 and TRBJ1-5, with unresolved D. Trimming took 2 bases from V and 3 from J, leaving 5 bases between them. Germline V gene lookup returns CDR1 SGHTA and CDR2 FQGNSA. The CDR3 is 13 residues long. The CDR3 nucleotides are TGTGCCAGCAGCTTAAGAGTCAATCAGCCCCAGCATTTT. Translation: CASSLRVNQPQHF.

The J gene is TRBJ2-7, the V gene TRBV5-4, with D possibly being TRBD1 (6 bases). The CDR3 covers 14 residues. The germline CDR1 and CDR2 sequences are SGHNT and YYREEE (reference sequence). V lost 3 bases and J lost 3, with 13 bases in between. For the CDR3, the DNA is TGTGCCAGCAGCTCTGGTGGACAGTACTACGAGCAGTACTTC. It is translated as CASSSGGQYYEQYF.

The chain joins TRBV2 to TRBJ1-2, with D unclear. CDR1 is SNHLY, CDR2 FYNNEI, per germline. V lost 11 bases and J 6 bases, leaving 7 bases between the germline ends. This CDR3 contains 9 residues. In nucleotides, the CDR3 is TGTGCCGGAGCCGATGGCTACACCTTC. This codes for CAGADGYTF. The full variable domain, completed using reference TRBV2 and TRBJ1-2, is EPEVTQTPSHQVTQMGQEVILRCVPISNHLYFYWYRQILGQKVEFLVSFYNNEISEKSEIFDDQFSVERPDGSNFTLKIRSTKLEDSAMYFCAGADGYTFGSGTRLTVV.

The chain has TRBV25-1 and TRBJ1-4, with 8 bases fitting TRBD1. Germline lookup yields CDR1 MGHDK and CDR2 SYGVNS. J gave up 2 bases and V 2 bases, and 10 bases lay outside the gene matches. The CDR3 loop spans 18 amino acids. The CDR3 sequence is CASSEPRQGLRTNEKLFF. The DNA for the CDR3 is TGTGCCAGCAGTGAACCCCGACAGGGGTTAAGGACTAATGAAAAACTGTTTTTT.

This clone has more than one count but fewer than ten. The chain uses TRBV18 and TRBJ2-1, with TRBD1 matching 9 bases. J lost 1 base, V lost 2 bases, and 3 bases had no gene match. This CDR3 spans 16 amino acids. The V gene's germline CDR1 is KGHSH and CDR2 LQKENI. The CDR3 spells CASSPKQGASYNEQFF. The CDR3 coding sequence is TGTGCCAGCTCACCAAAACAGGGGGCATCCTACAATGAGCAGTTCTTC.

The chain employs TRBV6-4 and TRBJ2-1; 10 bases are shared with TRBD2. The CDR3 is 14 residues long. Germline V lookup: CDR1 MRHNA, CDR2 SNTAGT. Trimming took 3 bases from V and 4 from J; bases not matched to a gene: 0. The CDR3 bases are TGTGCCAGCAGTGAAGCGGGAGGGTACAATGAGCAGTTCTTC. Protein: CASSEAGGYNEQFF.

The chain employs TRBV15 and TRBJ1-1; 8 positions match TRBD1. Trimming at V came to 0 bases and at J to 6 bases, leaving 12 bases not matched to a gene. The germline V gene has CDR1 LNHNV and CDR2 YYDKDF (reference sequence). The length of the CDR3 is 17 residues. The CDR3 spells CATSRDISGRGLSEAFF. CDR3 in DNA: TGTGCCACCAGCAGAGATATTTCTGGCAGGGGGCTTTCTGAAGCTTTCTTT.

The rearrangement joins TRBV6-5 to TRBJ2-5; possibly TRBD2 for D (6 bases). Between the trimmed V and J ends, which lost 0 bases and 2 bases, there was a span of 10 bases. The CDR3 spans 15 residues. Germline-derived CDR1 and CDR2 are MNHEY and SVGAGI. The CDR3 sequence: CASSYSVGGQETQYF. For the CDR3, the DNA is TGTGCCAGCAGTTACTCAGTAGGAGGGCAAGAGACCCAGTACTTC.

This clone has a handful of counts. The chain joins TRBV6-2 or TRBV6-3 to TRBJ1-2; possible D gene TRBD1, 5 bases. This CDR3 has 15 amino acids. Trimming pared 4 bases from V and 5 bases from J, leaving 17 bases between. Germline CDR1 MNHEY, CDR2 SVGEGT. CDR3 nucleotide sequence: TGTGCCAGCAGTTCGCTCAGGGCCCACCTTTATGGCTACACCTTC. Translated: CASSSLRAHLYGYTF.

Of note for this clone: Within the sample, other DNA sequences also encode this same CDR3. The V call is TRBV4-2, the J call TRBJ2-5, with 7 bases that match TRBD2. With 0 bases clipped from V and 4 bases from J, the junction kept 2 bases outside the gene matches. The CDR3 covers 14 residues. Germline CDR1 LGHNA, CDR2 YNFKEQ. CDR3 amino acids: CASSQDGRGETQYF. CDR3 DNA sequence: TGTGCCAGCAGCCAAGATGGGAGGGGAGAGACCCAGTACTTC.